These T cell receptor beta chains were read from a single sample in a study of T cell responses to AZD1222 COVID-19 vaccine. Assay: immunoSEQ multiplex PCR; the TCRdb copy retains only in-frame clones and omits some. The sample yields 120,000 to 150,000 clones, just over 90% seen once. The sample here was peripheral blood, taken on day 0 of MenACWY control vaccination. Source of these receptors: an adult in good health. Each CDR3 is given with its conserved first and last residue. D genes are given only for firm matches. The size of a clone is reported for some rows only, either as once, few or many, or as a class for expanded clones.

TRBV10-3	NA	NA	TRBJ1-5	TGTACCATCAGTGGGGATGTCAGCAATCAGCCCCAGCATTTT	CTISGDVSNQPQHF
TRBV20-1	NA	NA	TRBJ1-4	TGCGAGTACCGGCAGAATGAAAAACTGTTTTTT	CEYRQNEKLFF
TRBV7-2	once	NA	TRBJ2-3	TGTGCCAGCAGCTCGGGACGCACAGATACGCAGTATTTT	CASSSGRTDTQYF
TRBV2	once	NA	TRBJ1-6	TGTGCCGGGGGAACAGATAATTCACCCCTCCACTTT	CAGGTDNSPLHF
TRBV10-3	NA	NA	TRBJ2-3	TGTGCCATCAGTGAGTCGGGCAGTAGCACAGATACGCAGTATTTT	CAISESGSSTDTQYF
TRBV4-2	NA	NA	TRBJ2-3	TGTGCCAGCAGCCCGAGGGTAGCGGCTGGTGAAGATACGCAGTATTTT	CASSPRVAAGEDTQYF
TRBV3-1/TRBV3-2	NA	NA	TRBJ1-1	TGTGCCAGCAGCCAAGTAAAGAACACTGAAGCTTTCTTT	CASSQVKNTEAFF
TRBV4-1	NA	NA	TRBJ1-2	TGCGCCAGCAGCCAAGACGGGGGACTACTTAACTATGGCTACACCTTC	CASSQDGGLLNYGYTF
TRBV7-2	NA	NA	TRBJ1-1	TGTGCCAGCAGCTTAGTTCAGGGGAACACTGAAGCTTTCTTT	CASSLVQGNTEAFF
TRBV27	NA	TRBD2	TRBJ2-1	TGTGCCAACAGTTCACGGGAGGGCCAAGAGTTCTTC	CANSSREGQEFF
TRBV5-1	NA	NA	TRBJ1-2	TGCGCCAGCAGCTTGATCGGGACGGGTAACTATGGCTACACCTTC	CASSLIGTGNYGYTF
TRBV6-2/TRBV6-3	few	TRBD1	TRBJ1-5	TGTGCCAGCAGTTACCCAGGGGGGGACTATAGCAATCAGCCCCAGCATTTT	CASSYPGGDYSNQPQHF
TRBV9	NA	NA	TRBJ1-2	TGTGCCAGCAACAGGGTCTATGGCTACACCTTC	CASNRVYGYTF
TRBV18	NA	TRBD1	TRBJ2-5	TGTGCCAGCTCACCGGAGACAGGGGGGCAAGAGACCCAGTACTTC	CASSPETGGQETQYF
TRBV7-2	NA	NA	TRBJ1-2	TGTGCCAGCAGCTTAGCCACACTACTCTATGGCTACACCTTC	CASSLATLLYGYTF
TRBV6-1	few	TRBD1	TRBJ1-2	TGTGCCAGCAGTGAATCCTGGGACAGAAACTATGGCTACACCTTC	CASSESWDRNYGYTF
TRBV7-2	NA	TRBD2	TRBJ2-3	TGTGCCAGCAGCTTGAAGGTGTCCCAACTAGCGGGAGTTATGGATACGCAGTATTTT	CASSLKVSQLAGVMDTQYF
TRBV7-3	NA	TRBD2	TRBJ2-1	TGTGCCAGCAGCCGGACTAGCGGGGCCTACAATGAGCAGTTCTTC	CASSRTSGAYNEQFF
TRBV20-1	once	NA	TRBJ1-1	TGCAGTGCGGGGAACACTGAAGCTTTCTTT	CSAGNTEAFF
TRBV29-1	NA	NA	TRBJ1-2	TGCAGCGTTGAAGTTGCCTCTGGCTACACCTTC	CSVEVASGYTF
TRBV4-2	NA	TRBD2	TRBJ2-1	TGTGCCAGCAGCCAAGAGACTAGCGGGACGGTGAGAAATGAGCAGTTCTTC	CASSQETSGTVRNEQFF
TRBV10-1	NA	NA	TRBJ2-1	TGCGCCAGCAGTGAGTCTCGTAGGCCCGACTCCTACAATGAGCAGTTCTTC	CASSESRRPDSYNEQFF
TRBV19	NA	TRBD1	TRBJ2-7	TGTGCCAGTAGCCGCCGGGACAGGGGCACCTACGAGCAGTACTTC	CASSRRDRGTYEQYF
TRBV5-1	NA	NA	TRBJ2-5	TGCGCCAGCAGCTTGGTCTCCGGGAAAGCGGAGACCCAGTACTTC	CASSLVSGKAETQYF
TRBV5-1	once	NA	TRBJ1-1	TGCGCCAGCAGCTTGGGTCCTCCCTCGGGGGCTTTCTTT	CASSLGPPSGAFF
TRBV19	NA	NA	TRBJ1-4	TGTGCTTCATCGGGGGGCGCAACTAATGAAAAACTGTTTTTT	CASSGGATNEKLFF
TRBV21-1	NA	NA	TRBJ2-5	TGTGCCAGCAGCATAAGGGCCGGACCGTACCAAGAGACCCAGTACTTC	CASSIRAGPYQETQYF